This entry lists 17 T cell receptor beta chains sequenced from one sample in a study of T cells after yellow fever vaccination. TCRdb re-called the 5' RACE reads through MiXCR, storing one row per CDR3 protein. The repertoire holds approximately 110,000 distinct CDR3 sequences, 7.4% seen once, with around 2.6% in the top ten. The material sequenced was CD4+ T cells sorted from PBMCs, taken approximately 11 days after the first yellow fever vaccination. These receptors all stem from a man aged 18 to 29 who received the YFV17D yellow fever vaccine.

With respect to this clonotype: A much larger clone lies a single base off, so this may be a read error. The rearrangement links TRBV15 to TRBJ2-7; 8 positions match TRBD2. The germline V gene encodes CDR1 LNHNV and CDR2 YYDKDF (reference sequence). The CDR3 spans 15 residues. Trimming removed 0 bases from V and 4 bases from J; junction bases left unmatched: 5. CDR3 sequence: CATSRDHSGVYEQYF. The CDR3 DNA follows: TGTGCCACCAGCAGAGACCATAGCGGGGTGTACGAGCAGTACTTC.

In this sample, this clonotype turned up a few times. The chain combines TRBV7-3 with TRBJ1-1; 9 bases are shared with TRBD1. The CDR3 is 14 residues long. V gave up 3 bases and J gave up 4 bases; unmatched junction bases: 3. Germline V gene lookup returns CDR1 SGHTA and CDR2 FQGTGA. As DNA, the CDR3 is TGTGCCAGCAGCTTTCCGGGACAGGGCACTGAAGCTTTCTTT. Residues: CASSFPGQGTEAFF.

This clonotype appeared a few times. The V and J genes are TRBV7-3 and TRBJ2-2, with D unclear. CDR1 is SGHTA, CDR2 FQGTGA, per germline. With 4 bases removed from V and 6 bases from J, the gap between germline ends came to 9 bases. The CDR3 loop spans 13 amino acids. CDR3 amino acids: CASSSQMAGELFF. The CDR3, as DNA: TGTGCCAGCAGCTCCCAGATGGCCGGGGAGCTGTTTTTT.

This clonotype was detected ten times or more. The chain uses TRBV21-1 and TRBJ2-7; the D call in the table, TRBD1, was not verified against the DNA. TRBV21-1 is designated a pseudogene. CDR3 length equals 13 residues. CDR3 loop: CASSTRDSYEQYV. The CDR3 nucleotides are TGTGCCAGCAGCACCCGGGACAGCTACGAGCAGTACGTC.

This clonotype has a count of ten or more. The chain is built from TRBV29-1 and TRBJ2-1; D might be TRBD1 or TRBD2, each matching 5 bases. The length of the CDR3 is 15 residues. V lost 7 bases and J lost 4, with 20 bases in between. Germline V gene data show CDR1 as SQVTM and CDR2 as ANQGSEA. The DNA for the CDR3 is TGCAGCGGGGCAGGGACGTCTCTTGGTTACAATGAGCAGTTCTTC. This codes for CSGAGTSLGYNEQFF.

On this clonotype: This sequence may be a read error, since a much larger clone differs from it by one base. This chain's CDR3 is CTARFTSGGAKETQYF. In nucleotides, the CDR3 is TGCACTGCTAGATTTACTAGCGGGGGGGCCAAAGAGACCCAGTACTTC. V is TRBV20-1 and J is TRBJ2-5, with 13 positions matching TRBD2. This CDR3 contains 16 residues. Germline V CDR1 and CDR2: DFQATT, SNEGSKA (reference sequence).

The rearrangement joins TRBV6-2 or TRBV6-3 to TRBJ2-7; the match to TRBD2 covers 8 bases. The germline V gene encodes CDR1 MNHEY and CDR2 SVGEGT. After removal of 4 bases from V and 3 bases from J, the junction contained 5 bases not matched to a gene. The CDR3 totals 14 residues. CDR3 residues: CASSWIAGYYEQYV. Here the CDR3 DNA reads TGTGCCAGCAGTTGGATAGCGGGATACTACGAGCAGTACGTC.

The chain combines TRBV4-1 with TRBJ2-2, with 11 bases aligning to TRBD2. The CDR3 extends over 16 amino acids. V lost 0 bases to trimming and J lost 6 bases; unmatched junction nucleotides: 3. Germline V CDR1 and CDR2: MGHRA, YSYEKL. The CDR3 DNA follows: TGCGCCAGCAGCCAAGATGCTAGCGGGGGGTCCGGGGAGCTGTTTTTT. Translation: CASSQDASGGSGELFF.

The chain recombines TRBV6-5 with TRBJ2-5; 7 bases are shared with TRBD2. The CDR3 is made up of 15 amino acids. With 2 bases clipped from V and 4 bases from J, the junction kept 7 bases outside the gene matches. The V gene's germline CDR1 is MNHEY and CDR2 SVGAGI. The CDR3 is CASSYPRRGSETQYF. As DNA, the CDR3 is TGTGCCAGCAGTTACCCGAGGCGGGGGTCAGAGACCCAGTACTTC.

Remarks on this clonotype: A much larger clone is a single base away; this may be a read error. V gene TRBV5-1 combines with J gene TRBJ1-6; the match to TRBD1 covers 7 bases. Germline V CDR1 and CDR2: SGHRS, YFSETQ. CDR3 length: 16 residues. The trim removed 4 bases at V and 11 bases at J, leaving 15 bases unmatched. CDR3 protein: CASSADRSTLNTPLHF. DNA of the CDR3: TGCGCCAGCAGCGCGGACAGGTCGACTTTAAATACACCCCTCCACTTT.

This clonotype came up many times. This chain's CDR3 is CASSITTSPPYEQYF. DNA for the CDR3: TGTGCCAGCAGCATTACCACTTCACCTCCGTACGAGCAGTACTTC. This chain connects TRBV6-2 or TRBV6-3 to TRBJ2-7; the D is unclear. Trimming took 6 bases from V and 4 from J, leaving 19 bases between them. CDR3 length: 15 residues. Germline loops: CDR1 MNHEY, CDR2 SVGEGT.

This chain connects TRBV7-9 to TRBJ2-2; possible D gene TRBD2, 6 bases. Germline CDR1 and CDR2: SEHNR and FQNEAQ (reference sequence). V gave up 5 bases and J gave up 4 bases, with 20 bases separating them. This CDR3 region has 17 residues. The CDR3: CASSPAKRGATTGELFF. The CDR3 DNA reads TGTGCCAGCAGCCCCGCTAAACGCGGGGCGACCACCGGGGAGCTGTTTTTT.

The sample holds many counts of this clonotype. This rearrangement joins TRBV3-1 to TRBJ1-3; D is unresolved. CDR3 length: 16 residues. Per germline, CDR1 LGHDT and CDR2 YNNKEL (reference sequence). Trimming took off 4 bases at V and 0 bases at J, with 13 bases between the two ends. DNA for the CDR3: TGTGCCAGCAGCCCCCGGACGTACGACTCTGGAAACACCATATATTTT. Residues: CASSPRTYDSGNTIYF.

This clonotype appeared many times. The chain has TRBV3-1 and TRBJ2-1, with a weak D call TRBD1 (6 bases). Germline-derived CDR1 and CDR2 are LGHDT and YNNKEL (reference sequence). The CDR3 runs 15 residues. V dropped 3 bases and J dropped 7 bases, with 16 bases sitting between them. The CDR3 protein is CASSQRSGDSNEQFF. The CDR3 DNA is TGTGCCAGCAGCCAGAGATCAGGGGATTCGAATGAGCAGTTCTTC.

This clonotype has a count of ten or more. The V and J genes are TRBV6-2 or TRBV6-3 and TRBJ2-7; no firm D call. The CDR3 is 12 residues long. From germline, CDR1 is MNHEY and CDR2 SVGEGT. V lost 2 bases to trimming and J lost 4 bases, with 6 bases between them. The CDR3 spells CASSYSRYEQYV. CDR3 bases: TGTGCCAGCAGTTACAGCCGTTACGAGCAGTACGTC.

V and J are TRBV19 and TRBJ1-1; D is unclear. The V gene lost 1 base and the J gene lost 5 bases, with 11 bases spanning the gap. Germline CDR1 LNHDA, CDR2 SQIVND (reference sequence). CDR3 length: 14 amino acids. The DNA for the CDR3 is TGTGCCAGTAGTATAGCGGGGATCTATACTGAAGCTTTCTTT. This sequence encodes CASSIAGIYTEAFF.

Only a few counts were recorded for this clonotype. This chain joins TRBV6-2 or TRBV6-3 and TRBJ1-6; tentative D call: TRBD1 (6 bases). The CDR3 is 15 residues long. CDR1 MNHEY and CDR2 SVGEGT come from the germline V gene. With 2 bases removed from V and 11 bases from J, the gap between germline ends came to 16 bases. Here the CDR3 DNA reads TGTGCCAGCAGTTACGATACACTACGGGGGCCACCCCTCCACTTT. Amino acid sequence: CASSYDTLRGPPLHF.